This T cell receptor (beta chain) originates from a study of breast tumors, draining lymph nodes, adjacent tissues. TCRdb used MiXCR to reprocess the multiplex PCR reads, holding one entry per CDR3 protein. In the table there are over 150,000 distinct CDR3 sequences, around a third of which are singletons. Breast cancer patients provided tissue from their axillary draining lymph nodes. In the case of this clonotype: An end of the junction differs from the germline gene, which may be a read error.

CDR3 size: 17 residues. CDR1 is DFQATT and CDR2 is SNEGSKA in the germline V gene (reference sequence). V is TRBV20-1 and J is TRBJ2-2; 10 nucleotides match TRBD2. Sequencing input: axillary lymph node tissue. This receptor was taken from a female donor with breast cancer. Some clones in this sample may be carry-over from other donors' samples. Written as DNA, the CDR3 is TGCAGTGCTAGAGATGATAGCGGGGGGCCGAACACCGGGGAGCTGTCTTGG. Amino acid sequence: CSARDDSGGPNTGELSW.